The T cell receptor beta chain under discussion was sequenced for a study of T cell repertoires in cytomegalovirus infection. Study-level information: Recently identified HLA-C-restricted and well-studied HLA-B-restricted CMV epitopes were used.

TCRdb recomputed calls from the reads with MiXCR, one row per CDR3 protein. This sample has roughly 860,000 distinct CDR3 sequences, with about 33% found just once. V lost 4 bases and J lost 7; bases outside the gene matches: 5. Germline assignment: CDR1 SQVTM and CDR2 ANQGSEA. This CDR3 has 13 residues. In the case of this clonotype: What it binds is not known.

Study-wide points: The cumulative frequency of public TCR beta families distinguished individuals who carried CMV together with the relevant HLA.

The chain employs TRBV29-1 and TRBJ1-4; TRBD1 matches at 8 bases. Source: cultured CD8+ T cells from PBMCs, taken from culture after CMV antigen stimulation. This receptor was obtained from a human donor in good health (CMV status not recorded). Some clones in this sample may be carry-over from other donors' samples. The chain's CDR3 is CSVAGQGSEKLFF. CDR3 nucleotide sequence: TGCAGCGTTGCCGGACAGGGCTCTGAAAAACTGTTTTTT.